This is a list of T cell receptor beta chains from one sample in a study of T-cell memory formation after mild COVID-19. In TCRdb, the 5' RACE reads were re-called with MiXCR into one record per CDR3 protein. The sample has about 350,000 distinct CDR3 sequences, around 28% seen once. Sequences were obtained from PBMCs or a T cell subset sorted from them (not recorded which). The source of these receptors is an adult woman who had mild COVID-19 (a few samples of this study predate the infection). Cell type and time point are not known. CDR3s leave out the opening cysteine and the closing phenylalanine or tryptophan.

V gene: TRBV5-1
J gene: TRBJ2-2
CDR3 protein: ASSRNGDNTGELF

V gene: TRBV2
J gene: TRBJ1-2
CDR3 protein: ASSRPDRGYGYT

V gene: TRBV5-1
J gene: TRBJ2-3
CDR3 protein: ASSPTRSTDTQY

V gene: TRBV11-2
J gene: TRBJ2-6
CDR3 protein: ASSTLRGPYGANVLT

V gene: TRBV20-1
J gene: TRBJ1-2
CDR3 protein: SASRADIYGYT

V gene: TRBV15
J gene: TRBJ2-5
CDR3 protein: ATSRDPLASGGQETQY

V gene: TRBV5-6
J gene: TRBJ2-7
CDR3 protein: ASSLGAAGDEQY

V gene: TRBV20-1
J gene: TRBJ2-3
CDR3 protein: SALPGQGAVDTQY

V gene: TRBV28
J gene: TRBJ2-3
CDR3 protein: ASSLRAGGPDTQY

V gene: TRBV6-5
J gene: TRBJ1-1
CDR3 protein: ASSYVSGGAEAF

V gene: TRBV7-6
J gene: TRBJ2-1
CDR3 protein: ASSPGGGRAHEQF

V gene: TRBV4-2
J gene: TRBJ1-4
CDR3 protein: ASSQPREKLF

V gene: TRBV11-2
J gene: TRBJ2-7
CDR3 protein: ASSLGGFGDRNSYEQY

V gene: TRBV20-1
J gene: TRBJ1-5
CDR3 protein: SATREGTYSNQPQH

V gene: TRBV20-1
J gene: TRBJ2-6
CDR3 protein: SAGEGANVLT

V gene: TRBV5-1
J gene: TRBJ1-1
CDR3 protein: ASKEGGATEAF

V gene: TRBV5-1
J gene: TRBJ1-5
CDR3 protein: ASSLVQGSRNQPQH

V gene: TRBV29-1
J gene: TRBJ2-3
CDR3 protein: SVAGGGGKDTQY

V gene: TRBV5-1
J gene: TRBJ2-1
CDR3 protein: ASSVYGVGTYNEQF

V gene: TRBV24-1
J gene: TRBJ2-3
CDR3 protein: ATSDPGGPGNTQY

V gene: TRBV7-6
J gene: TRBJ2-2
CDR3 protein: ASSPVGGVANTGELF

V gene: TRBV7-9
J gene: TRBJ2-5
CDR3 protein: ASSLPASQETQY

V gene: TRBV24-1
J gene: TRBJ2-3
CDR3 protein: ATSDAGAGDTQY

V gene: TRBV2
J gene: TRBJ2-5
CDR3 protein: ASSDQRGGQETQY

V gene: TRBV21-1
J gene: TRBJ1-1
CDR3 protein: ASSRRTPNKEAF

V gene: TRBV29-1
J gene: TRBJ1-2
CDR3 protein: SAESLGGSYGYT

V gene: TRBV20-1
J gene: TRBJ2-7
CDR3 protein: SARLDRGAYEQY

V gene: TRBV5-1
J gene: TRBJ1-5
CDR3 protein: ASSLAPSGQPQH

V gene: TRBV24-1
J gene: TRBJ2-3
CDR3 protein: ATSDYLMTGGPDTQY

V gene: TRBV5-6
J gene: TRBJ2-7
CDR3 protein: ASSEFTGYEQY

V gene: TRBV7-9
J gene: TRBJ1-4
CDR3 protein: ASSLSREAHEKLF

V gene: TRBV4-1
J gene: TRBJ2-2
CDR3 protein: ASSPGTSPAGELF

V gene: TRBV15
J gene: TRBJ2-4
CDR3 protein: ATSRDRGTIAKNIQY

V gene: TRBV12-3/TRBV12-4
J gene: TRBJ2-4
CDR3 protein: ASSQWTESKNIQY

V gene: TRBV5-6
J gene: TRBJ2-7
CDR3 protein: ASSLSRYEQY

V gene: TRBV12-3/TRBV12-4
J gene: TRBJ2-7
CDR3 protein: ASSWARTYEQY

V gene: TRBV29-1
J gene: TRBJ1-2
CDR3 protein: SVGQRNYGYT